This T cell receptor beta chain derives from a study of cytomegalovirus exposure and HLA in healthy donors. On the study more broadly: The 100 million to 140 million unique TCR beta sequences, from some 170 million T cells, were found by an earlier analysis. Regarding the study as a whole: The study put some 150 TCR beta chains on its list as cytomegalovirus-associated. Analyses of presence and absence presupposed an approximately uniform sequencing depth across donors.

V gave up 4 bases and J gave up 5 bases, with 9 bases separating them. The CDR3 length is 13 residues. From germline, CDR1 is SGHNT and CDR2 YYREEE (reference sequence). A multiplex PCR was run with 60 Vbeta primers and 13 Jbeta primers. Clones were sequenced by immunoSEQ multiplex PCR, and TCRdb holds only the in-frame ones, with some missing. The sample includes roughly 120,000 clones, about 80% of them seen just once. This clone was seen a handful of times. As yet, its antigen is unknown. The gene calls are TRBV5-4 and TRBJ1-4; tentatively, D is TRBD1 (6 bases). Sequenced input: PBMCs. The origin of this receptor is a woman aged 18-29 years in good health and CMV-seronegative. The CDR3 DNA reads TGTGCCAGCAGCGCCGACAGGAATGAAAAACTGTTTTTT. As protein: CASSADRNEKLFF.